A single sample is the source of the 20 T cell receptor beta chains below, sequenced in a study of CD4+ T cells in melanoma (dated by TCRdb to about 2022). The library was made by the immunoSEQ multiplex PCR assay. Here the immuneACCESS table is served through TCRdb, limited to in-frame sequences with V and J called. Missing clones are a known gap in these copies; in checked studies unresolved V genes cover under half, and the rest lacks a known reason. This sample holds some 150,000 clones; over 90% were observed only once. The top ten clonotypes cover approximately 1.4% of the sample. These receptors all come from a human donor with melanoma.

The chain employs TRBV7-9 and TRBJ2-1, with a possible D match to TRBD2 (6 bases). The CDR3 runs 13 residues. From germline, CDR1 is SEHNR and CDR2 FQNEAQ (reference sequence). The V gene lost 7 bases and the J gene lost 1 base, with 8 bases spanning the gap. The CDR3 here is CASMSGSYNEQFF. The CDR3 region has the DNA TGTGCCAGCATGAGCGGGTCCTACAATGAGCAGTTCTTC.

The CDR3 DNA reads TGTGCCAGTAGACCGGGACAGGGTCCTTTTAGGGCCCAGCATTTT. Amino acids: CASRPGQGPFRAQHF. This chain connects TRBV19 to TRBJ1-5, with 9 positions matching TRBD1. Germline trimming cut 6 bases from V and 11 bases from J; bases unmatched to any gene: 14. Germline values: CDR1 LNHDA, CDR2 SQIVND (reference sequence). The CDR3 has 15 residues.

This chain joins TRBV5-1 and TRBJ1-1, with no clear D. The CDR3 has 14 residues. Between the trimmed V and J ends, which lost 4 bases and 4 bases, there was a span of 14 bases. Germline loops: CDR1 SGHRS, CDR2 YFSETQ. The CDR3 here is CASSPDWIGTEAFF. CDR3 nucleotides: TGCGCCAGCAGCCCGGACTGGATAGGCACTGAAGCTTTCTTT.

The chain combines TRBV18 with TRBJ1-4, with unresolved D. The CDR3 is made up of 13 amino acids. Germline V gives CDR1 KGHSH, CDR2 LQKENI. The ends were cut back, 3 bases at V and 11 bases at J, with 13 bases in the middle. CDR3 protein: CASSPDTARKLFF. The CDR3 DNA is TGTGCCAGCTCACCGGATACCGCGCGGAAACTGTTTTTT.

The chain joins TRBV6-5 to TRBJ1-3; D unclear. The CDR3 runs 14 residues. V lost 2 bases and J 14 bases, leaving 19 bases between the germline ends. Germline V gene sequence: CDR1 MNHEY, CDR2 SVGAGI. The CDR3 reads CASSYEGGRSVLYF. CDR3 nucleotides: TGTGCCAGCAGTTACGAAGGAGGGAGGAGTGTCTTATATTTT.

The chain carries TRBV7-9 and TRBJ2-7; the D is unclear. The V gene lost 4 bases and the J gene lost 0 bases, with 13 bases spanning the gap. Germline values: CDR1 SEHNR, CDR2 FQNEAQ (reference sequence). The CDR3 is 15 amino acids. The CDR3 region has the DNA TGTGCCAGCAGCTCGACCGCTCTGGGCTCCTACGAGCAGTACTTC. Amino acid sequence: CASSSTALGSYEQYF.

This rearrangement joins TRBV5-1 to TRBJ2-1; the D gene is possibly TRBD1 (6 bases). CDR3 size: 14 residues. The germline V and J ends were trimmed by 2 bases and 5 bases, with 11 bases remaining between them. Germline V gives CDR1 SGHRS, CDR2 YFSETQ. CDR3 sequence: CASSFTSGDNEQFF. The CDR3 DNA follows: TGCGCCAGCAGCTTTACGTCAGGGGACAATGAGCAGTTCTTC.

The chain recombines TRBV18 with TRBJ2-1; no clear D gene. CDR3 length: 15 residues. Germline CDR1 KGHSH, CDR2 LQKENI. The V and J ends lost 6 bases and 3 bases respectively, with 15 bases between them. This CDR3 is CASSPGKGSYNEQFF. The DNA of the CDR3 is TGTGCCAGCTCCCCCGGCAAGGGCAGCTACAATGAGCAGTTCTTC.

This chain connects TRBV5-4 to TRBJ2-7; the D is unclear. CDR3 size: 13 residues. Germline lookup yields CDR1 SGHNT and CDR2 YYREEE (reference sequence). Trimming stripped 5 bases from V and 9 bases from J, with 18 bases between. The chain's CDR3 is CASSSGDFSGQYF. The CDR3 DNA follows: TGTGCCAGCAGTTCGGGTGACTTTTCTGGGCAGTACTTC.

The chain employs TRBV6-1 and TRBJ1-1; 7 bases line up with TRBD1. Looked up from germline, CDR1 is MNHNS and CDR2 is SASEGT. The J segment lost 3 bases and the V segment lost 8 bases, leaving 6 bases of the junction unmatched. CDR3 length equals 13 residues. CDR3: CASVKGADTEAFF. The CDR3 DNA reads as TGTGCCAGCGTAAAGGGGGCGGACACTGAAGCTTTCTTT.

This clone came up once. The chain is built from TRBV5-1 and TRBJ2-4, with D tentatively TRBD2 (5 bases). The CDR3 length is 13 residues. From germline, CDR1 is SGHRS and CDR2 YFSETQ. V lost 5 bases, J lost 1 base, and 7 bases lay in between. As DNA, the CDR3 is TGCGCCAGCAGTACGGGGGCCAAAAACATTCAGTACTTC. Amino acids: CASSTGAKNIQYF.

The chain recombines TRBV6-5 with TRBJ1-1, with 8 bases matching TRBD1. Per the germline V gene, CDR1 is MNHEY and CDR2 is SVGAGI. Losses at the gene ends were 8 bases for V and 5 bases for J; bases not matched to a gene: 4. The CDR3 runs 12 residues. CDR3 residues: CASATGGTEAFF. CDR3 nucleotides: TGTGCCAGCGCAACAGGGGGGACTGAAGCTTTCTTT.

V is TRBV7-8 and J is TRBJ2-3; 10 bases line up with TRBD2. The CDR3 extends over 16 amino acids. From germline, CDR1 is SGHVS and CDR2 FQNEAQ. With 5 bases clipped from V and 2 bases from J, the junction kept 7 bases outside the gene matches. The CDR3, as DNA: TGTGCCAGCAGCCCAGGGACTAGCGCTTACACAGATACGCAGTATTTT. Its translation: CASSPGTSAYTDTQYF.

The chain links TRBV9 to TRBJ2-1; D unresolved. The V end lost 0 bases, the J end lost 9 bases, and 13 bases lay between the germline ends. The CDR3 is made up of 14 amino acids. Per the germline V gene, CDR1 is SGDLS and CDR2 is YYNGEE. CDR3 sequence (DNA): TGTGCCAGCAGCGTAGAGGTTAGCAGGAGTGAGCAGTTCTTC. Translation gives CASSVEVSRSEQFF.

This clone was found once. The V and J genes are TRBV6-1 and TRBJ1-5; D might be TRBD1 (6 bases). Deletions cut 1 base from V and 4 bases from J, with 11 bases between. From germline, CDR1 is MNHNS and CDR2 SASEGT. The length of the CDR3 is 15 residues. DNA of the CDR3: TGTGCCAGCAGTGAAGGGACAGCCGAGAATCAGCCCCAGCATTTT. This translates into CASSEGTAENQPQHF.

The chain is built from TRBV15 and TRBJ1-5; TRBD1 matches 7 bases. Germline CDR1 reads LNHNV; CDR2 reads YYDKDF (reference sequence). The CDR3 is 15 amino acids. V trimming: 0 bases; J trimming: 5 bases; junction bases outside the gene matches: 4. The CDR3 region has the DNA TGTGCCACCAGCAGAGAGCCAGGGGGTTATCAGCCCCAGCATTTT. This gives the protein CATSREPGGYQPQHF.

The chain joins TRBV27 to TRBJ1-4; 8 positions match TRBD1. The junction had 8 bases not matched to a gene; V was cut back by 1 base and J by 4 bases. CDR1 and CDR2 (germline): MNHEY, SMNVEV (reference sequence). This CDR3 comprises 17 residues. The CDR3: CASSLWGRGLSNEKLFF. For the CDR3, the DNA is TGTGCCAGCAGTTTATGGGGCAGGGGGCTGAGTAATGAAAAACTGTTTTTT.

In nucleotides, the CDR3 is TGTGCCAGCAGCTTAGCCCAAGGGGCCTCAACGACTGAAGCTTTCTTT. The encoded protein is CASSLAQGASTTEAFF. V gene TRBV7-6 combines with J gene TRBJ1-1; D is possibly TRBD1 (5 bases). V lost 0 bases and J 5 bases, leaving 16 bases between the germline ends. This CDR3 spans 16 amino acids. Germline values: CDR1 SGHVS, CDR2 FNYEAQ.

The rearrangement joins TRBV5-1 to TRBJ1-1, with a weak D call TRBD1 (5 bases). Germline V gene sequence: CDR1 SGHRS, CDR2 YFSETQ. The V gene lost 4 bases and the J gene lost 6 bases, with 16 bases spanning the gap. This CDR3 contains 14 residues. CDR3 DNA: TGCGCCAGCAGCCGGGACCGGCCGGGGTCTGAAGCTTTCTTT. Its protein product is CASSRDRPGSEAFF.

The chain joins TRBV10-3 to TRBJ2-2; 15 nucleotides line up with TRBD2. This CDR3 has 17 residues. After removal of 5 bases from V and 4 bases from J, the junction contained 5 bases not matched to a gene. Germline V CDR1 and CDR2: ENHRY, SYGVKD. CDR3 protein: CAISRTSGGASTGELFF. The CDR3 nucleotides are TGTGCCATCAGTCGGACTAGCGGGGGGGCGAGCACCGGGGAGCTGTTTTTT.